This is a list of T cell receptor beta chains from one sample in a study of blood T cell repertoires in COVID-19. Data came from immunoSEQ multiplex PCR; TCRdb stores just in-frame clones and leaves some out. Among 130,000 to 150,000 clones listed, roughly 84% were seen once. Sequencing was carried out using peripheral blood. These receptor sequences come from a human donor in a cohort sampled during active COVID-19. Each CDR3 is given with its conserved first and last residue. Each record gives: clone size, J gene, V gene, D gene, CDR3 DNA, CDR3 protein. D genes are given only for firm matches. Some rows have no size entry. The others give once, few or many, or a class for an expanded clone.

abundance: -; j_gene: TRBJ2-5; v_gene: TRBV7-9; d_gene: TRBD2; CDR3nt: TGTGCCAGCAGCTTAGGGGGACTAGCGTTCGATGGGGAGACCCAGTACTTC; CDR3aa: CASSLGGLAFDGETQYF
abundance: -; j_gene: TRBJ1-4; v_gene: TRBV6-5; d_gene: TRBD1; CDR3nt: TGTGCCAGCAGTTGGGCAGGGGGTACAACTAATGAAAAACTGTTTTTT; CDR3aa: CASSWAGGTTNEKLFF
abundance: -; j_gene: TRBJ2-1; v_gene: TRBV30; d_gene: -; CDR3nt: TGTGCCTGGAGGAGAAGGGGGAATCCTGAGCAGTTCTTC; CDR3aa: CAWRRRGNPEQFF
abundance: -; j_gene: TRBJ2-1; v_gene: TRBV5-8; d_gene: TRBD2; CDR3nt: TGTGCCAGCAGCCCGGGGGGGACTTACAATGAGCAGTTCTTC; CDR3aa: CASSPGGTYNEQFF
abundance: few; j_gene: TRBJ2-3; v_gene: TRBV3-1/TRBV3-2; d_gene: -; CDR3nt: TGTGCCAGCAGCCAAGACCCCTACCCAGATACGCAGTATTTT; CDR3aa: CASSQDPYPDTQYF
abundance: once; j_gene: TRBJ1-1; v_gene: TRBV7-8; d_gene: TRBD1; CDR3nt: TGTGCCAGCAGCCAGACAGGGGAAGGAACTGAAGCTTTCTTT; CDR3aa: CASSQTGEGTEAFF
abundance: few; j_gene: TRBJ2-1; v_gene: TRBV19; d_gene: TRBD1; CDR3nt: TGTGCCAGTAGTATAGGGAGACAGGGTGGCTACAATGAGCAGTTCTTC; CDR3aa: CASSIGRQGGYNEQFF
abundance: few; j_gene: TRBJ1-4; v_gene: TRBV5-4; d_gene: -; CDR3nt: TGTGCCAGCAGCTTAGGAGGGGGGAGCGGGGAACTGTTTTTT; CDR3aa: CASSLGGGSGELFF
abundance: once; j_gene: TRBJ1-6; v_gene: TRBV20-1; d_gene: -; CDR3nt: TGCAGTGCTAGACGCGACTTATCCCTCCACTTT; CDR3aa: CSARRDLSLHF
abundance: -; j_gene: TRBJ2-7; v_gene: TRBV12-3/TRBV12-4; d_gene: -; CDR3nt: TGTGCCAGCAGTTTAAGGGGCCGAGAGCAGTACTTC; CDR3aa: CASSLRGREQYF
abundance: -; j_gene: TRBJ1-4; v_gene: TRBV21-1; d_gene: -; CDR3nt: TGTGCCAGCAGCAAATGCTCCTGGACAGGGAGGGGTAATGAAAAACTGTTTTTT; CDR3aa: CASSKCSWTGRGNEKLFF
abundance: once; j_gene: TRBJ2-7; v_gene: TRBV7-2; d_gene: TRBD1; CDR3nt: TGTGCCAGCAACCGACAGGGGCCCTACGAGCAGTACTTC; CDR3aa: CASNRQGPYEQYF
abundance: -; j_gene: TRBJ2-7; v_gene: TRBV2; d_gene: TRBD1; CDR3nt: TGTGCCAGCAGTGGGACAGGGACGGACTACGAGCAGTACTTC; CDR3aa: CASSGTGTDYEQYF
abundance: -; j_gene: TRBJ1-3; v_gene: TRBV5-1; d_gene: -; CDR3nt: TGCGCCAGCAGCTTCGGGGGTTCTGGAAACACCATATATTTT; CDR3aa: CASSFGGSGNTIYF
abundance: -; j_gene: TRBJ1-5; v_gene: TRBV7-6; d_gene: -; CDR3nt: TGTGCCAGCAGCTTAGCGGGCGATTGGAGGAACAATCAGCCCCAGCATTTT; CDR3aa: CASSLAGDWRNNQPQHF
abundance: once; j_gene: TRBJ1-2; v_gene: TRBV12-3/TRBV12-4; d_gene: -; CDR3nt: TGTGCCAGCAGCGCAGGGCTGGATGGCTACACCTTC; CDR3aa: CASSAGLDGYTF
abundance: -; j_gene: TRBJ2-7; v_gene: TRBV10-3; d_gene: -; CDR3nt: TGTGCCATCAGTGGGGGGCGGGACAGAGCCTACGAGCAGTACTTC; CDR3aa: CAISGGRDRAYEQYF
abundance: -; j_gene: TRBJ1-1; v_gene: TRBV19; d_gene: TRBD1; CDR3nt: TGTGCCAGTAGTGTTCGACAGGGGGCAAGGAACACTGAAGCTTTCTTT; CDR3aa: CASSVRQGARNTEAFF
abundance: -; j_gene: TRBJ1-1; v_gene: TRBV6-5; d_gene: TRBD1; CDR3nt: TGTGCCAGCAGTACCCGGGACAGGGGTGAAGCTTTCTTT; CDR3aa: CASSTRDRGEAFF
abundance: -; j_gene: TRBJ1-4; v_gene: TRBV3-1/TRBV3-2; d_gene: -; CDR3nt: TGTGCCAGCAGCTCCCCCGGGGGATCGAAAGCGGGTGAAAAACTGTTTTTT; CDR3aa: CASSSPGGSKAGEKLFF
abundance: -; j_gene: TRBJ2-7; v_gene: TRBV2; d_gene: TRBD2; CDR3nt: TGTGCCAGCAGAACGCCTAGCGGGGGGTACGAGCAGTACTTC; CDR3aa: CASRTPSGGYEQYF
abundance: -; j_gene: TRBJ1-1; v_gene: TRBV7-7; d_gene: -; CDR3nt: TGTGCTAGCAGCTTAGAATTGGGGACAACGAACACTGAAGCTTTCTTT; CDR3aa: CASSLELGTTNTEAFF
abundance: once; j_gene: TRBJ2-7; v_gene: TRBV27; d_gene: TRBD1; CDR3nt: TGTGCCAGCAGTTTTTTGGGACAGGGTGTTTACGAGCAGTACTTC; CDR3aa: CASSFLGQGVYEQYF
abundance: once; j_gene: TRBJ2-2; v_gene: TRBV5-1; d_gene: TRBD2; CDR3nt: TGCGCCAGCAGACCGGGACTACGGTTAAACACCGGGGAGCTGTTTTTT; CDR3aa: CASRPGLRLNTGELFF
abundance: once; j_gene: TRBJ2-7; v_gene: TRBV12-3/TRBV12-4; d_gene: TRBD1; CDR3nt: TGTGCCAGCAGTTTAGGGACAGGGGTATACTTC; CDR3aa: CASSLGTGVYF
abundance: few; j_gene: TRBJ2-3; v_gene: TRBV6-1; d_gene: -; CDR3nt: TGTGCCAGCAGTGAAGTAAGGGGCTCCGTAGATACGCAGTATTTT; CDR3aa: CASSEVRGSVDTQYF
abundance: -; j_gene: TRBJ2-5; v_gene: TRBV24-1; d_gene: TRBD1; CDR3nt: TGTGCCACCGCGCCGGGACAGGGTAAAGAGACCCAGTACTTC; CDR3aa: CATAPGQGKETQYF